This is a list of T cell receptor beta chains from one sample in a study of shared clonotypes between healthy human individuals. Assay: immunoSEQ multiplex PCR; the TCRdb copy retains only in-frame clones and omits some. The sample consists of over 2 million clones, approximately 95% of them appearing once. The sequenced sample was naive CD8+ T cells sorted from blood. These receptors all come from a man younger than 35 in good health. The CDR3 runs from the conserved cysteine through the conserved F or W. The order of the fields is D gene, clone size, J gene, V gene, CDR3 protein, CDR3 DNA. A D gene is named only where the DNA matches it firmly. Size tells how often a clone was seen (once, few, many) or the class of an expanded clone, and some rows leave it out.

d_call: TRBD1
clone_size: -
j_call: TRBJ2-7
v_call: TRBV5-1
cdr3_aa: CASSWTGGSYEQYF
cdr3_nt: TGCGCCAGCAGTTGGACAGGGGGGTCCTACGAGCAGTACTTC

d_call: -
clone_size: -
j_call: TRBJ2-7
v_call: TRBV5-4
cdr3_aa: CASSLDRSYEQYF
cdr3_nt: TGTGCCAGCAGCCTGGACAGATCCTACGAGCAGTACTTC

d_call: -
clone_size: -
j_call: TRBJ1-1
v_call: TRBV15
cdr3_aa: CATSRGASEQNTEAFF
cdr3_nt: TGTGCCACCAGCAGAGGAGCTTCAGAACAGAACACTGAAGCTTTCTTT

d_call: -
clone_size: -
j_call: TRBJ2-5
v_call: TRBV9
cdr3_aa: CASSKSSSQQETQYF
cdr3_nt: TGTGCCAGCAGCAAGTCCAGCAGTCAGCAAGAGACCCAGTACTTC

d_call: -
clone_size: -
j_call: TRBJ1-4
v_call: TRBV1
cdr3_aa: CTSTQGRATNEKLFF
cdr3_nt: TGCACCAGCACCCAGGGGCGTGCAACTAATGAAAAACTGTTTTTT

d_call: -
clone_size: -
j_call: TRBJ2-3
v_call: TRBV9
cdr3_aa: CASSVVGADRDTQYF
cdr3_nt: TGTGCCAGCAGCGTAGTAGGGGCAGACAGGGATACGCAGTATTTT

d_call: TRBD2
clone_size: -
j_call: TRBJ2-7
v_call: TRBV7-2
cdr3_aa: CASSATSGRNEQYF
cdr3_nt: TGTGCCAGCAGCGCCACTAGCGGGAGAAACGAGCAGTACTTC

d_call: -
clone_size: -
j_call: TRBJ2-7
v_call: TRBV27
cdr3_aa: CASADREPTYEQYF
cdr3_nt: TGTGCCAGCGCAGACCGGGAGCCCACCTACGAGCAGTACTTC

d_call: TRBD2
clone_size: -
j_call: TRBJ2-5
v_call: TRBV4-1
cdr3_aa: CASSHTLAPETQYF
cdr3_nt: TGCGCCAGCAGCCACACACTAGCGCCAGAGACCCAGTACTTC

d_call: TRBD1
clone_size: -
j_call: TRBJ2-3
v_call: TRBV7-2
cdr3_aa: CASSFGTGGDTQYF
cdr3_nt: TGTGCCAGCAGCTTCGGGACAGGGGGAGATACGCAGTATTTT

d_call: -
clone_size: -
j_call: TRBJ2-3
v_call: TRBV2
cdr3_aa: CASSEASGGDTQYF
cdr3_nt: TGTGCCAGCAGTGAAGCCTCGGGCGGAGATACGCAGTATTTT

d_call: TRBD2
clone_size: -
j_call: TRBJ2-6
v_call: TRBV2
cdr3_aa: CASSEFPGGGSGANVLTF
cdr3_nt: TGTGCCAGCAGTGAGTTCCCCGGGGGGGGATCTGGGGCCAACGTCCTGACTTTC

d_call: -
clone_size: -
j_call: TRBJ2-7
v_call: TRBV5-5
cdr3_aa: CASTPRGGEQYF
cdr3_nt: TGTGCCAGCACCCCGCGGGGAGGCGAGCAGTACTTC

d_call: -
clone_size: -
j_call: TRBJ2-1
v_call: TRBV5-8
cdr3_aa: CASSLDLRTEQFF
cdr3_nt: TGTGCCAGCAGCTTGGACTTAAGGACAGAGCAGTTCTTC

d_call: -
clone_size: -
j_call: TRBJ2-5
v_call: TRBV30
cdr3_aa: CAWTGLLPETQYF
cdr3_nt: TGTGCCTGGACGGGGCTTCTCCCAGAGACCCAGTACTTC

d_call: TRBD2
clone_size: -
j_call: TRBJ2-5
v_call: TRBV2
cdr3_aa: CASSEVSGGLQETQYF
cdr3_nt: TGTGCCAGCAGTGAGGTTAGCGGGGGCCTCCAGGAGACCCAGTACTTC

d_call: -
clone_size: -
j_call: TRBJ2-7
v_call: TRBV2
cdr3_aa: CASSEMVEQYF
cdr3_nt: TGTGCCAGCAGTGAAATGGTCGAGCAGTACTTC

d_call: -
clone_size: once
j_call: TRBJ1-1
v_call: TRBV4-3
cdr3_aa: CASSLTVENTEAFF
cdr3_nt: TGCGCCAGCAGCCTGACAGTGGAGAACACTGAAGCTTTCTTT

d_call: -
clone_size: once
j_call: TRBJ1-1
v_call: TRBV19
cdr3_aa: CASSIPVEGNTEAFF
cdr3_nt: TGTGCCAGTAGTATCCCCGTGGAGGGGAACACTGAAGCTTTCTTT

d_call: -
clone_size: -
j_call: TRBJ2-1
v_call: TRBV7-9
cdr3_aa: CATQGGSYNEQFF
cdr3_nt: TGTGCCACCCAGGGCGGGTCCTACAATGAGCAGTTCTTC

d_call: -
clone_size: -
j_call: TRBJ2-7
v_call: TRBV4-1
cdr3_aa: CASSHLRDPGVGEQYF
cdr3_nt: TGCGCCAGCAGCCACCTACGGGACCCCGGGGTTGGCGAGCAGTACTTC

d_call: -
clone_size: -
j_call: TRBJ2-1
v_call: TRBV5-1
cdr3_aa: CASSFGGHEQFF
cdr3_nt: TGCGCCAGCAGCTTTGGGGGTCATGAGCAGTTCTTC

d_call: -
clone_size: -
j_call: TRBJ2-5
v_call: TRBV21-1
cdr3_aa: CASSIPGGVQETQYF
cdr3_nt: TGTGCCAGCAGCATCCCTGGGGGGGTCCAAGAGACCCAGTACTTC

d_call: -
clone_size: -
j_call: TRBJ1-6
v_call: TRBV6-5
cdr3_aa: CASSTQGNSPLHF
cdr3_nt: TGTGCCAGCAGCACACAGGGAAATTCACCCCTCCACTTT

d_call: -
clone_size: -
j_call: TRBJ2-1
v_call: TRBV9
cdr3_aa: CASSIDPGHQFF
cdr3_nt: TGTGCCAGCAGCATAGACCCGGGACATCAGTTCTTC

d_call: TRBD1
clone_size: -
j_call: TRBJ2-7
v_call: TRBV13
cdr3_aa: CASSRETGGASYEQYF
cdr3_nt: TGTGCCAGCAGCCGGGAGACAGGGGGAGCCTCCTACGAGCAGTACTTC

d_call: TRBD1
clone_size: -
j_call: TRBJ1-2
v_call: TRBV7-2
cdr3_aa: CASGTGNGYTF
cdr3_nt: TGTGCCAGCGGGACAGGGAATGGCTACACCTTC

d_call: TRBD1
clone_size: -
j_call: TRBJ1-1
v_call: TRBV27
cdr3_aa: CASSLMAGGFAEAFF
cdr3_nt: TGTGCCAGCAGTTTAATGGCAGGGGGCTTCGCTGAAGCTTTCTTT

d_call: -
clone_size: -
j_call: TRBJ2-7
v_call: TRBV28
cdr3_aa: CASSLSQASSSYEQYF
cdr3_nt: TGTGCCAGCAGTTTATCACAGGCGTCCAGCTCCTACGAGCAGTACTTC

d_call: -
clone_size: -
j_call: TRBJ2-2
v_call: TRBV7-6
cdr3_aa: CASSLGEGRELFF
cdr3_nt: TGTGCCAGCAGCCTCGGGGAAGGCAGGGAGCTGTTTTTT